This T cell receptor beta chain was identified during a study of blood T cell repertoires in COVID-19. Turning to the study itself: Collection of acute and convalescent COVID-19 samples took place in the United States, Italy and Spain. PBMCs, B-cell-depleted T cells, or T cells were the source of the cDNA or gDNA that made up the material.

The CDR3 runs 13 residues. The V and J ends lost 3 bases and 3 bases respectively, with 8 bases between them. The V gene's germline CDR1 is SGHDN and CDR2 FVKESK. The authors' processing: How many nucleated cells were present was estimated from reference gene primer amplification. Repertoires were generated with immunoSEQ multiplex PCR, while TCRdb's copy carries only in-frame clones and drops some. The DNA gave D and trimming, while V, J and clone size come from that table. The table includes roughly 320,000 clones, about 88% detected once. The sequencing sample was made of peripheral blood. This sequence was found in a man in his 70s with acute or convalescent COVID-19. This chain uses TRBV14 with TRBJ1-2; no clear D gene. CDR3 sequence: CASSHGSDYGYTF. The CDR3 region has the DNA TGTGCCAGCAGCCACGGGTCTGACTATGGCTACACCTTC. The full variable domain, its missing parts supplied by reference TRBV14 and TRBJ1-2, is EAGVTQFPSHSVIEKGQTVTLRCDPISGHDNLYWYRRVMGKEIKFLLHFVKESKQDESGMPNNRFLAERTGGTYSTLKVQPAELEDSGVYFCASSHGSDYGYTFGSGTRLTVV.